This paragraph covers one TCR beta chain sequence. Its target is not known. The data were produced by immunoSEQ multiplex PCR, yet TCRdb's version contains in-frame clones alone and is incomplete. Of roughly 110,000 clones listed, 80% to 95% are singletons. The data are from a study of T cell repertoires and HLA-DP antigens. Whole-study context: One stimulator alloantigen differed from self by one groove amino acid; the other by ten. General study points: Previously undetected clones averaged roughly 40% and 52% against the two alleles respectively.

Average purity of the negatively selected CD4+ T cells was about 98%. Trimming stripped 5 bases from V and 7 bases from J, with 6 bases between. Germline values: CDR1 SEHNR, CDR2 FQNEAQ (reference sequence). The CDR3 length is 11 residues. This TCR was recovered from a woman aged 18-29 years in good health and CMV-seronegative. This sequence joins TRBV7-9 and TRBJ2-1; no firm D call. The specimen sequenced was CD4+ T cells from PBMCs. The CDR3 bases are TGTGCCAGCAGCCTCAGGAATGAGCAGTTCTTC. Its protein product is CASSLRNEQFF.